This T cell receptor (beta chain) was captured in a study of post-analysis software for immune sequencing data. General study points: Same-batch samples co-clustered strongly by F measure. Controls' normalized Chao1 diversity significantly exceeded that of multiple sclerosis patients.

The TCR beta cDNA libraries contained unique molecular identifiers. It was from roughly 1 to 10 million T cells that about 500,000 cDNA molecules came. Via MiXCR, TCRdb re-called the PCR reads, giving one row per CDR3 protein. This table holds around 700,000 distinct CDR3 sequences, around 60% found once. Comments on this clonotype: Its matching antigen is unknown.

The sample taken for sequencing was blood. The receptor comes from a girl aged 2 to 9 with multiple sclerosis.

CDR3 in DNA: TGTGCCAGCAGGGAAGGGACAGGGGTCCCCTACGAGCAGTACTTC. This translates into CASREGTGVPYEQYF. V and J are TRBV12-3 or TRBV12-4 and TRBJ2-7; 10 bases align to TRBD1. The CDR3 extends over 15 amino acids. V shed 6 bases, J shed 2 bases, and the junction held 7 bases outside the gene matches.